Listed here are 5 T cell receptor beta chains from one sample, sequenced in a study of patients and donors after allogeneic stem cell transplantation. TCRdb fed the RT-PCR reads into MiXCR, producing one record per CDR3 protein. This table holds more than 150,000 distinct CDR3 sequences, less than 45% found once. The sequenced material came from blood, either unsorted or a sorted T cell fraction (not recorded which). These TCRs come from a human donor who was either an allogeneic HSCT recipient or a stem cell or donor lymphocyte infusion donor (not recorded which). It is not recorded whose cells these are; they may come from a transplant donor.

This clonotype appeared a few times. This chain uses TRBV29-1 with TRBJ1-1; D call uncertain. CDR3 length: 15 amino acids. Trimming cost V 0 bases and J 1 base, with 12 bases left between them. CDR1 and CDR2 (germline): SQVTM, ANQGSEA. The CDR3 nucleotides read TGCAGCGTTGAAGAATCCCCCCCACAGAACACTGAAGCTTTCTTT. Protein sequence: CSVEESPPQNTEAFF.

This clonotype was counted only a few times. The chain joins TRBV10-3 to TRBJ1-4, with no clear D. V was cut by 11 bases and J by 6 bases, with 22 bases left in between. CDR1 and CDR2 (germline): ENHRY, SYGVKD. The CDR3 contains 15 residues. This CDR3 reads CAPATADGSHEKLFF. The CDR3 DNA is TGTGCCCCGGCGACCGCGGACGGATCACATGAAAAACTGTTTTTT.

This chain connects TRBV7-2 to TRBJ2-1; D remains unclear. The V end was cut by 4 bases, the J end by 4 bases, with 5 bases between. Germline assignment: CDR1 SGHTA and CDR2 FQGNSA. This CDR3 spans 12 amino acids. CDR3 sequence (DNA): TGTGCCAGCAGCTGGGATTACAATGAGCAGTTCTTC. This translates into CASSWDYNEQFF. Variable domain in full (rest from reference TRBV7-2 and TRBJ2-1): GAGVSQSPSNKVTEKGKDVELRCDPISGHTALYWYRQSLGQGLEFLIYFQGNSAPDKSGLPSDRFSAERTGGSVSTLTIQRTQQEDSAVYLCASSWDYNEQFFGPGTRLTVL.

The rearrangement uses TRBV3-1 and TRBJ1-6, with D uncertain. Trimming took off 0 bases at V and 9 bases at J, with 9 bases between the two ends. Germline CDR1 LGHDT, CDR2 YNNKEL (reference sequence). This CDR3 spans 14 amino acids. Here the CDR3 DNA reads TGTGCCAGCAGCCAAGATCCACGAGGTTCACCCCTCCACTTT. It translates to CASSQDPRGSPLHF.

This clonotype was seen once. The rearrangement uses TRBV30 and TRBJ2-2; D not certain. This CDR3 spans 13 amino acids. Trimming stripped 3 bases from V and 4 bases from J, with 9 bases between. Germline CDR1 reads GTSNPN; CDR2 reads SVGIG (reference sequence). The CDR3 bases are TGTGCCTGGAGCACATTGACCACCGGGGAGCTGTTTTTT. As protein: CAWSTLTTGELFF. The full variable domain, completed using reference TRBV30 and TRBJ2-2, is SQTIHQWPATLVQPVGSPLSLECTVEGTSNPNLYWYRQAAGRGLQLLFYSVGIGQISSEVPQNLSASRPQDRQFILSSKKLLLSDSGFYLCAWSTLTTGELFFGEGSRLTVL.